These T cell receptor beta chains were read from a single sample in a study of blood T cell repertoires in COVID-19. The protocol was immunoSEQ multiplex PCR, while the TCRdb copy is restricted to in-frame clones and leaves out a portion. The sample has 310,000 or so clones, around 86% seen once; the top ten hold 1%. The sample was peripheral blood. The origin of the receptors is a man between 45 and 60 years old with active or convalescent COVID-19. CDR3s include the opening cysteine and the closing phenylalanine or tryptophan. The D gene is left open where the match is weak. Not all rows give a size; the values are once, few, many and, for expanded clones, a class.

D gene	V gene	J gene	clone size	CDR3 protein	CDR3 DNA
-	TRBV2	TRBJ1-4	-	CASSEAGGDEKLFF	TGTGCCAGCAGTGAAGCCGGAGGAGATGAAAAACTGTTTTTT
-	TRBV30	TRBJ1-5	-	CAWSEVRGQPQHF	TGTGCCTGGAGTGAGGTACGGGGACAGCCCCAGCATTTT
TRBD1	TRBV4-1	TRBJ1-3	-	CASSQRRDRGSGNTIYF	TGCGCCAGCAGCCAAAGAAGAGACAGGGGGTCTGGAAACACCATATATTTT
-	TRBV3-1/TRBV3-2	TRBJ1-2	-	CASSTTGTNYGYTF	TGTGCCAGCAGCACGACGGGGACTAACTATGGCTACACCTTC
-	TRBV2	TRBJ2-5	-	CASSEAPPQTLAETQYF	TGTGCCAGCAGTGAAGCCCCCCCACAGACCTTAGCGGAGACCCAGTACTTC
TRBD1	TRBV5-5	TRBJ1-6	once	CASSWQDRANSPLHF	TGTGCCAGCAGCTGGCAGGACAGGGCGAATTCACCCCTCCACTTT
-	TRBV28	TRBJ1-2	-	CASSSGQRDRGYTF	TGTGCCAGCAGTTCAGGACAGCGGGATAGGGGCTACACCTTC
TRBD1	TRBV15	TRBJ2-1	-	CATSGTGFYNEQFF	TGTGCCACCTCCGGGACAGGGTTCTACAATGAGCAGTTCTTC
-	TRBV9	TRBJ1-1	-	CASSVGDTEAFF	TGTGCCAGCAGCGTAGGAGACACTGAAGCTTTCTTT
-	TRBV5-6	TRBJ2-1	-	CASSADRNNEQFF	TGTGCCAGCAGCGCCGACAGGAACAATGAGCAGTTCTTC
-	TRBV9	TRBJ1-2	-	CASSPGGVGVYGYTF	TGTGCCAGCAGCCCCGGGGGGGTCGGGGTCTATGGCTACACCTTC
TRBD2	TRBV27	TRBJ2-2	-	CASSLLPSGTGELFF	TGTGCCAGCAGTTTACTCCCTAGCGGCACCGGGGAGCTGTTTTTT
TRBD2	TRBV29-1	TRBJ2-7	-	CSVDSGGSSYEQYF	TGCAGCGTTGATTCGGGGGGGAGCTCCTACGAGCAGTACTTC
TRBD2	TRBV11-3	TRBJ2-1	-	CASSLSSSQREWNEQFF	TGTGCCAGCAGCTTGTCATCGTCGCAGCGGGAGTGGAATGAGCAGTTCTTC
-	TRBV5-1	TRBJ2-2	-	CASSSWSGELFF	TGCGCCAGCAGCTCGTGGAGCGGGGAGCTGTTTTTT
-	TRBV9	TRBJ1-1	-	CASSVERNTEAFF	TGTGCCAGCAGCGTAGAGAGGAACACTGAAGCTTTCTTT
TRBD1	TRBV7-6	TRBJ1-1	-	CASSLVAATGFTEAFF	TGTGCCAGCAGCTTAGTCGCCGCGACAGGGTTCACTGAAGCTTTCTTT
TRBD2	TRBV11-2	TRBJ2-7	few	CASSSLGGRTSYEQYF	TGTGCCAGCAGCTCCCTCGGCGGGAGGACGTCCTACGAGCAGTACTTC
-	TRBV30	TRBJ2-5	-	CAWSVAGTLQETQYF	TGTGCCTGGAGTGTAGCCGGGACACTCCAAGAGACCCAGTACTTC
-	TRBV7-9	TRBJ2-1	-	CASSLDVGVEQFF	TGTGCCAGCAGCTTAGACGTGGGCGTTGAGCAGTTCTTC
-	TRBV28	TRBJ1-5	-	CASSFSFSLDQPQHF	TGTGCCAGCAGTTTCTCATTTTCCCTAGATCAGCCCCAGCATTTT
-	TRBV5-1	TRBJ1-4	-	CASSSQGNEKLFF	TGCGCCAGCAGCTCCCAGGGGAACGAAAAACTGTTTTTT
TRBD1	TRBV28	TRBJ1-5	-	CASRHGMTGVSQPQHF	TGTGCCAGCAGGCACGGGATGACAGGGGTTTCTCAGCCCCAGCATTTT
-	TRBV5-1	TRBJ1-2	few	CASSPDKNYGYTF	TGCGCCAGCAGCCCGGACAAAAACTATGGCTACACCTTC
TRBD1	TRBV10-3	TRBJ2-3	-	CAISGSLGQGATDTQYF	TGTGCCATCAGTGGATCTTTAGGACAGGGGGCTACAGATACGCAGTATTTT
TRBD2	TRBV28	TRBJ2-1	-	CASSLSKLSGRRGEQFF	TGTGCCAGCAGTTTATCGAAATTAAGCGGGAGACGGGGTGAGCAGTTCTTC
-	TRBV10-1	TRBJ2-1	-	CASSDFLAHEQFF	TGCGCCAGCAGTGACTTTCTAGCACATGAGCAGTTCTTC
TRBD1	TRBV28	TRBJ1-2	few	CASSLGGQAKRGYTF	TGTGCCAGCAGTTTAGGGGGACAGGCCAAAAGGGGCTACACCTTC
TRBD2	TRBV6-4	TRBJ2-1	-	CASSLAGGPQNEQFF	TGTGCCAGCAGTTTAGCGGGAGGGCCGCAGAATGAGCAGTTCTTC
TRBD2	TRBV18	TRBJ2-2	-	CASSPVDSGGPGTGELFF	TGTGCCAGCTCACCAGTTGATAGCGGGGGGCCCGGAACCGGGGAGCTGTTTTTT
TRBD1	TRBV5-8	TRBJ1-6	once	CASSSGTGAYSPLHF	TGTGCCAGCAGCTCCGGGACAGGGGCTTATTCACCCCTCCACTTT
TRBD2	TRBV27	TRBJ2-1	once	CASSLRGPGLARSSSYNEQFF	TGTGCCAGCAGTTTGAGGGGACCGGGACTAGCGCGGTCTAGCTCCTACAATGAGCAGTTCTTC
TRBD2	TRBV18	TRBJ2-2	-	CASSAASTSGSFYTGELFF	TGTGCCAGCTCAGCGGCGTCGACTAGCGGGAGCTTTTACACCGGGGAGCTGTTTTTT
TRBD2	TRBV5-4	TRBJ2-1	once	CASSLEREAHNEQFF	TGTGCCAGCAGCTTAGAGCGGGAGGCTCACAATGAGCAGTTCTTC
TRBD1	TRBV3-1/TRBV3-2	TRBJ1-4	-	CASSQVGGDRVKEKLFF	TGTGCCAGCAGCCAAGTTGGAGGGGACAGGGTAAAAGAAAAACTGTTTTTT
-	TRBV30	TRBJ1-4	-	CAWGPTTGSNEKLFF	TGTGCCTGGGGACCCACTACAGGTTCTAATGAAAAACTGTTTTTT
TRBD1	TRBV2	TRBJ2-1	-	CASTLRETGLYNEQFF	TGTGCCAGCACCCTAAGAGAGACAGGGTTATACAATGAGCAGTTCTTC